This T cell receptor beta chain was obtained from a study of beta chain features in type 1 diabetes listed by TCRdb under 2018. About the investigation overall: Mean age, gender distribution, total cell number and subset yield were not different between patients and healthy donors. A total of 100 million to 110 million sorted cells were examined across all samples, and a strong correlation was observed between cell number per subset and RNA yield. In the study, TCRB repertoires of sorted circulating CD4+ T cell subsets from recently diagnosed type 1 diabetes patients were compared with those of matched healthy donors. Regulatory and stem cell-like memory subsets were obtained from only 8 patients and about 8 healthy donors, while naive and central memory subsets were obtained from all 30 or so donors. What the study reported, not specific to this receptor: Because cDNA was sequenced instead of genomic DNA, highly expressing activated cells could be over-represented, though the groups showed no difference in activation or CD3 levels. At VDJ recombination sites, patients with type 1 diabetes made fewer insertions and deleted more nucleotides, a pattern implying thymic rearrangement abnormalities. Type 1 diabetes patients showed a moderate but significant shortening of TCRB CDR3 length in all four CD4+ subsets. Naive, central memory and regulatory TCRB repertoires appeared to be more similar among patients than among healthy donors. PCR might favor shorter templates, but patient and control samples were amplified and corrected together, so any skew would affect both groups equally. Only small numbers of individuals were included in the HLA sub-analyses, which left unresolved whether HLA type had any influence on TCRB rearrangement.

From each donor, a single peripheral blood sample of about 110 mL on average was drawn into heparinised tubes. A BD FACSAria II and a panel including CD45RO, CCR7, CD25, CD127, CD95 and CD27 were used to sort naive, central memory, regulatory and stem cell-like memory CD4+ T cells. A purity above 95% was achieved for all sorted populations. PBMCs were isolated immediately by Lymphoprep density gradient centrifugation and stained directly without culture. So that batch effects would be minimized, each experiment stained and sorted samples in pairs, pairing one healthy donor with one patient. As for this clone: Its antigen is unknown. No base qualities exist here, and no much larger clone lies one base off it.

The High Capacity cDNA Reverse Transcription Kit was used to reverse transcribe all of the isolated RNA, meaning that expressed TCRB transcripts were what got sequenced. Deep immunoSEQ sequencing was performed on naive, central memory and regulatory T cell samples, with an average of roughly 4 million total reads per sample. Sorted cells were lysed in RLT buffer, and RNA was extracted using DNase-treated RNeasy Micro or Mini kits according to cell number. Each cell subset was processed on its own to prevent cross-contamination, while patient and healthy donor samples were processed together. Using the immunoSEQ multiplex PCR, TCRB sequences were amplified from cDNA into 87-bp fragments spanning the CDR3 region. Sequencing of the amplicons was done on the Illumina HiSeq platform. In the authors' own workflow: Synthetic template baselines were used to correct PCR bias computationally, reads within Hamming distance 2 were collapsed, and singletons that could not be merged were discarded. Reads were aligned to IMGT to assign V, D and J genes, CDR3 length, and insertions or deletions at six rearrangement sites. Clonotype counts were normalized to sorted cell number within each subset before computing true diversity and Gini coefficients with the tcR R package. The overlap coefficient, calculated on TCRB nucleotide sequences, was used to measure repertoire sharing. Out-of-frame TCRB sequences from naive cells were analyzed to stand in for the pre-selection repertoire. TCRdb's version of the immuneACCESS table is confined to in-frame rearrangements and falls short of the full clone set. An unresolved V gene accounts for under half of the shortfall where checked; the remainder is of unknown origin. From that table come the V and J calls and clone size; the DNA was used to work out D and trimming. For this sample there are under 900,000 clones; about a sixth appear just once. About 0.02% of the sample lies in the top ten.

The CDR3 runs 13 amino acids, cysteine and phenylalanine included. Here the CDR3 DNA is all that survives: 39 bases in frame from base 1. Sequences MDHEN (CDR1) and SYDVKM (CDR2) are obtained from the germline V gene. The germline V and J ends show losses of 6 bases and 4 bases respectively, and no gene match explains 4 bases of the junction. The receptor was isolated from a woman aged 18-29 years in good health. The chain links TRBV28 with TRBJ2-5; a stretch of 8 junction bases matches TRBD1. Sequencing input: naive CD4+ T cells from blood. The sample's cell subset or site, from its label and the paper: true naive CD4+ T cells. The CDR3 protein is CASRSGGGETQYF. The DNA sequence is TGTGCCAGCAGGTCAGGGGGCGGAGAGACCCAGTACTTC. Full variable domain (CDR3 extended with the reference TRBV28 and TRBJ2-5 proteins): DVKVTQSSRYLVKRTGEKVFLECVQDMDHENMFWYRQDPGLGLRLIYFSYDVKMKEKGDIPEGYSVSREKKERFSLILESASTNQTSMYLCASRSGGGETQYFGPGTRLLVL.